The present TCR beta chain was sequenced within a study of cytomegalovirus exposure and HLA in healthy donors. Points from the study as a whole: Indistinguishable V segments, including TRBV6-2 and TRBV6-3, were excluded. Common viral pathogens seemed, in a later analysis, to connect with several of the most significant clusters.

Trimming took 0 bases from V and 4 from J; bases not matched to a gene: 7. CDR1 and CDR2 from the germline V gene are SGHRS and YFSETQ. CDR3 length equals 17 residues. Remarks on this clone: The antigen remains undetermined.

The study ran its PCR with 60 Vbeta and 13 Jbeta primers. Data came from immunoSEQ multiplex PCR; TCRdb stores just in-frame clones and leaves some out. Here the sample spans 100,000 to 140,000 clones, around three quarters being singletons. J is TRBJ2-5 and V is TRBV5-1, with 12 bases that match TRBD2. The TCR comes from a man younger than 40 in good health and CMV-seronegative. Sequencing was performed on PBMCs. DNA for the CDR3: TGCGCCAGCAGCTTGGGACTAGCGGGAGTTGCGGGAGAGACCCAGTACTTC. This translates into CASSLGLAGVAGETQYF.